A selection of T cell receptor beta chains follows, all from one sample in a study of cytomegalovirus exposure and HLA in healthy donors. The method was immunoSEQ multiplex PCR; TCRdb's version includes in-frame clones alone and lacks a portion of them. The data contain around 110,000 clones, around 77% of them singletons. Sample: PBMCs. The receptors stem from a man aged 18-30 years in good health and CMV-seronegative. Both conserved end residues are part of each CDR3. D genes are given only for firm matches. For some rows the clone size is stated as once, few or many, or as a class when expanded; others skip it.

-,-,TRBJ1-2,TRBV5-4,TGTGCCAGCAGCCTAGATCAGGGAGGGCCTAACTATGGCTACACCTTC,CASSLDQGGPNYGYTF
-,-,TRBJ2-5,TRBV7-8,TGTGCCAGCAGCCATCGTACGCGAGAGACCCAGTACTTC,CASSHRTRETQYF
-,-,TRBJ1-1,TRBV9,TGTGCCAGCAGCGTAGAAGGGGGGAACACTGAAGCTTTCTTT,CASSVEGGNTEAFF
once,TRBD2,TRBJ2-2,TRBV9,TGTGCCAGCAGACCTGGGAGGGGGAACACCGGGGAGCTGTTTTTT,CASRPGRGNTGELFF
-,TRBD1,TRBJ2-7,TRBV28,TGTGCCAGCAGACAGGGGTCGAGCTCCTACGAGCAGTACTTC,CASRQGSSSYEQYF
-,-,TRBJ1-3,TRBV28,TGTGCCAGCAGACGGACAGATTCTGGAAACACCATATATTTT,CASRRTDSGNTIYF
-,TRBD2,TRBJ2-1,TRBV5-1,TGCGCCAGCGCGCGGGGGAGCAGCTCCTACAATGAGCAGTTCTTC,CASARGSSSYNEQFF
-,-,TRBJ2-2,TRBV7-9,TGTGCCAGCAGCCCAGACACCAGCACCGGGGAGCTGTTTTTT,CASSPDTSTGELFF
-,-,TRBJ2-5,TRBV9,TGTGCCAGCAGCGGCTACCCCGGGGAGACCCAGTACTTC,CASSGYPGETQYF
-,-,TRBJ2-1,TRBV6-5,TGTGCCAGCAGTTATCCAACCACTCACCCCTACAATGAGCAGTTCTTC,CASSYPTTHPYNEQFF
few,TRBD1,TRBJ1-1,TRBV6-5,TGTGCCAGCAGTTACGAGGGGGCGAACACTGAAGCTTTCTTT,CASSYEGANTEAFF
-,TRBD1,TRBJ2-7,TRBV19,TGTGCCAGCCGAGGGGACAGGAGCCCCTACGAGCAGTACTTC,CASRGDRSPYEQYF
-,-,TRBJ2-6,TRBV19,TGTGCCAGTAGCCCAGGGATTAGGTCTGGGGCCAACGTCCTGACTTTC,CASSPGIRSGANVLTF
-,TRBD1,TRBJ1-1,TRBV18,TGTGCCAGCTCACGGGGACAGGGAGCTTTCTTT,CASSRGQGAFF
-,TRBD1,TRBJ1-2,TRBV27,TGTGCCAGCTGGGACAGGGCAGGGTATGGCTACACCTTC,CASWDRAGYGYTF
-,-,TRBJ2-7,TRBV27,TGTGCCAGCAGCACGGGGGATGGGAGACGCATCCTAGGAGGCTCCTACGAGCAGTACTTC,CASSTGDGRRILGGSYEQYF
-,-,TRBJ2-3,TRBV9,TGTGCCAGCAGCGTAGCGGACAACACAGATACGCAGTATTTT,CASSVADNTDTQYF
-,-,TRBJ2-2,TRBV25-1,TGTGCCAGCAGTGAATATCCCTCTAACACCGGGGAGCTGTTTTTT,CASSEYPSNTGELFF
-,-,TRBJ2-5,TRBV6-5,TGTGCCAGCAGTTATCAGGGGACCCAGTACTTC,CASSYQGTQYF